This TCR beta chain is drawn from a study of T cells in Graves' hyperthyroidism and ophthalmopathy. Whole-study findings and limits: In simple terms, a model built on 13 V-J features told ophthalmopathy apart from stable hyperthyroidism. Appearing also in blood were most of the thyroid clonotypes expanded above 0.001.

As to this clonotype: Its specificity is unknown.

Germline assignment: CDR1 KGHDR and CDR2 SFDVKD. V trimming: 4 bases; J trimming: 4 bases; junction bases outside the gene matches: 5. CDR3 size: 14 residues. Exclusion criteria comprised uncontrolled infection, other autoimmune disease, pregnancy or lactation. Based on clinical symptoms, serum thyroxine and TRAb, thyroid ultrasound and orbital computed tomography, diagnoses were reached. RNA transcripts yielded amplified TCR beta CDR3 regions. Using the HTBI primer set, a first-round RT-PCR was run on the TCR CDR3. TCRdb reanalysed the multiplex PCR reads using MiXCR and keeps one entry per CDR3 protein. Of about 640,000 distinct CDR3 sequences in the sample, 20% were seen once.

The receptor's source is a man aged 25-45 years with Graves' ophthalmopathy. Material: blood. The chain recombines TRBV24-1 with TRBJ2-7; the match to TRBD2 covers 8 bases. The CDR3 DNA reads as TGTGCCACCAGTGACCCCACTAGCGGTTACGAGCAGTACTTC. Its translation: CATSDPTSGYEQYF.